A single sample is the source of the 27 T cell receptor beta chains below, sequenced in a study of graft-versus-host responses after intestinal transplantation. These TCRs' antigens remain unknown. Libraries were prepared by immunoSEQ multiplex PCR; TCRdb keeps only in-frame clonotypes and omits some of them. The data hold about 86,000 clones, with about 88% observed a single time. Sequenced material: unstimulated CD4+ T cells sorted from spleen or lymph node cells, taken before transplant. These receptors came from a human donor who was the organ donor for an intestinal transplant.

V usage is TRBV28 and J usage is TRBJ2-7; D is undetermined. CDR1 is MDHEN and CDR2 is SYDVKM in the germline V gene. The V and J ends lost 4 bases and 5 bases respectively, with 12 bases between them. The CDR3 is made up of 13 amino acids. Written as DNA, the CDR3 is TGTGCCAGCAGTTCACCGCCCCGGGACGAGCAGTACTTC. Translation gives CASSSPPRDEQYF.

The CDR3, as DNA: TGTGCCAGCAGTTTATATGCTAGACCCTATCCCAATGAGCAGTTCTTC. Translated: CASSLYARPYPNEQFF. This chain joins TRBV27 and TRBJ2-1; D unclear. Germline V gene lookup returns CDR1 MNHEY and CDR2 SMNVEV (reference sequence). This CDR3 comprises 16 residues. V was pared by 1 base and J by 6 bases, with 16 bases between.

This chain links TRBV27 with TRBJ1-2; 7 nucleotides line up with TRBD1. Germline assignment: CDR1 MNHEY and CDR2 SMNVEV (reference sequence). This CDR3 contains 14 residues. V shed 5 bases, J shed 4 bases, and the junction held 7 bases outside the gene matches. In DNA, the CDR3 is TGTGCCAGCAGTGGTCTCGGGACAGCCTATGGCTACACCTTC. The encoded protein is CASSGLGTAYGYTF.

CDR3 coding DNA: TGTGCCAGCAGTTACGACAGGGGGCGCTCGGAGACCCAGTACTTC. This sequence encodes CASSYDRGRSETQYF. The V gene is TRBV6-5, the J gene TRBJ2-5, with 10 bases fitting TRBD1. CDR1 and CDR2 from the germline V gene are MNHEY and SVGAGI. Germline trimming cut 2 bases from V and 5 bases from J; bases unmatched to any gene: 5. The CDR3 has 15 amino acids.

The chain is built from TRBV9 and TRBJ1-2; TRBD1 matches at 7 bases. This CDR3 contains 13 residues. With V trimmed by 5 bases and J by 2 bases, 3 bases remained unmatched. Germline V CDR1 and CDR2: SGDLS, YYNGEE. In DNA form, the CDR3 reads TGTGCCAGCAGACAGACAGGGAACTATGGCTACACCTTC. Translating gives CASRQTGNYGYTF. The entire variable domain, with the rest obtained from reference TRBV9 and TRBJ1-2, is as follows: DSGVTQTPKHLITATGQRVTLRCSPRSGDLSVYWYQQSLDQGLQFLIQYYNGEERAKGNILERFSAQQFPDLHSELNLSSLELGDSALYFCASRQTGNYGYTFGSGTRLTVV.

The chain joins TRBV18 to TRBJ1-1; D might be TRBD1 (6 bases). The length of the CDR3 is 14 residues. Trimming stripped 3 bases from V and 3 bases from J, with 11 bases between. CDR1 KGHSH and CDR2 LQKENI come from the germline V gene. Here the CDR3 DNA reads TGTGCCAGCTCACCGGGGCAGGGGTACACTGAAGCTTTCTTT. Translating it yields CASSPGQGYTEAFF.

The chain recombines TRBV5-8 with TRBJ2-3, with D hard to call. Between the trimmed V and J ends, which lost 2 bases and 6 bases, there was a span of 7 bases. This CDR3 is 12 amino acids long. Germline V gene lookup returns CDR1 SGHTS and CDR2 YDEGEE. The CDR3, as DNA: TGTGCCAGCAGCTTTTCCGCGGATACGCAGTATTTT. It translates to CASSFSADTQYF.

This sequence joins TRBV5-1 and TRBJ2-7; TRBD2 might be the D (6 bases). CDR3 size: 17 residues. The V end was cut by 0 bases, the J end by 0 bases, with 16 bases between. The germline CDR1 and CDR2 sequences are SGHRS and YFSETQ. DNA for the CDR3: TGCGCCAGCAGCTTGGCCGAAGGAGGGCCCGGCTCCTACGAGCAGTACTTC. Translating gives CASSLAEGGPGSYEQYF.

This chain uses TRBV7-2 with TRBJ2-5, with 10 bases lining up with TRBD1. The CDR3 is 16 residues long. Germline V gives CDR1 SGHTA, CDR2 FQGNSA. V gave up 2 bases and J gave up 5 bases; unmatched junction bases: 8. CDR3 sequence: CASSLSGTGVGETQYF. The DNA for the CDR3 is TGTGCCAGCAGCTTATCCGGGACAGGGGTCGGGGAGACCCAGTACTTC.

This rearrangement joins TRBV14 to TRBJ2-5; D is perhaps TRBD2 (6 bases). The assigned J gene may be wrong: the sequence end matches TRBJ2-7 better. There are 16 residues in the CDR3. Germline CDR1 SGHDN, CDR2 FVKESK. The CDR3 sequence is CASSKPGRGGTYEQYF. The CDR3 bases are TGTGCCAGCAGCAAACCAGGACGGGGAGGAACCTACGAGCAGTACTTC.

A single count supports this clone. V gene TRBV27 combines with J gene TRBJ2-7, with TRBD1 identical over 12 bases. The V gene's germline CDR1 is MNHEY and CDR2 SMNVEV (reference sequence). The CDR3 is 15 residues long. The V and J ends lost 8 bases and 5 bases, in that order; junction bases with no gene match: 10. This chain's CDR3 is CASARSGTGGHEQYF. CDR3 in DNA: TGTGCCAGCGCTAGATCCGGGACAGGGGGCCACGAGCAGTACTTC.

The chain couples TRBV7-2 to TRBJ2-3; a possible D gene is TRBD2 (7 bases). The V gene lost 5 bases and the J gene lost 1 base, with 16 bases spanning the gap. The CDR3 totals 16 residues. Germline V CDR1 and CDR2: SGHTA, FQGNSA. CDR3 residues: CASSTRKGGGTDTQYF. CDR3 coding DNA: TGTGCCAGCAGCACTCGAAAGGGGGGGGGCACAGATACGCAGTATTTT. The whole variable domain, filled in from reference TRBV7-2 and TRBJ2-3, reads GAGVSQSPSNKVTEKGKDVELRCDPISGHTALYWYRQSLGQGLEFLIYFQGNSAPDKSGLPSDRFSAERTGGSVSTLTIQRTQQEDSAVYLCASSTRKGGGTDTQYFGPGTRLTVL.

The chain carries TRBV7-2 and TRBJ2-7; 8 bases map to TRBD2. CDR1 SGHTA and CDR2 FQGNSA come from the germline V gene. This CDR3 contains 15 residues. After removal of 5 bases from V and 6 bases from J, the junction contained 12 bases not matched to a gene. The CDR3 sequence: CASSPLSGTPREQYF. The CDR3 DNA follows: TGTGCCAGCAGCCCCCTTAGCGGGACCCCCCGCGAGCAGTACTTC.

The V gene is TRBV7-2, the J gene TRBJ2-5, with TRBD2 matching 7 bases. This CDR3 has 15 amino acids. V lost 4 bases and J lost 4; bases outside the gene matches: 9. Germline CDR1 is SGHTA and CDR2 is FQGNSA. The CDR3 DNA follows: TGTGCCAGCAGCTGGGGCAAGGGACTACCAGAGACCCAGTACTTC. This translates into CASSWGKGLPETQYF.

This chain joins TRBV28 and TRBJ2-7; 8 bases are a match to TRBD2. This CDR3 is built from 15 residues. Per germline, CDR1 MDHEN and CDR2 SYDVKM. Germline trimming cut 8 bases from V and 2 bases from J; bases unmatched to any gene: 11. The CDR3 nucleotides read TGTGCCAGCCGCATCCGGGAGGGAGTGACCTACGAGCAGTACTTC. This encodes CASRIREGVTYEQYF.

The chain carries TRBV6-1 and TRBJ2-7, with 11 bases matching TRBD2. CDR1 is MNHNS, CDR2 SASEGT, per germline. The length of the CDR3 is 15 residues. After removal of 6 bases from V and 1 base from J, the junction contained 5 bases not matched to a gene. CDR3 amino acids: CASSPSSGGSYEQYF. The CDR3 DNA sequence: TGTGCCAGCAGCCCGTCTAGCGGGGGGTCCTACGAGCAGTACTTC.

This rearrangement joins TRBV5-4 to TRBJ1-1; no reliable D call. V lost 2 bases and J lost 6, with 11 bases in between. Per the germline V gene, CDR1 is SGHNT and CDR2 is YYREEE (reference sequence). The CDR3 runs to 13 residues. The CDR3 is CASSFAGGAEAFF. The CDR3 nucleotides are TGTGCCAGCAGCTTTGCCGGAGGAGCTGAAGCTTTCTTT.

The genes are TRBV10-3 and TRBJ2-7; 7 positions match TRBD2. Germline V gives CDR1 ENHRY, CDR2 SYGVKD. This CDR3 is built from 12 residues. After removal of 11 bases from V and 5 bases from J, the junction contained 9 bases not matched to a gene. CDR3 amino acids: CASGGRGHEQYF. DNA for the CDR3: TGTGCCTCGGGGGGAAGAGGGCACGAGCAGTACTTC.

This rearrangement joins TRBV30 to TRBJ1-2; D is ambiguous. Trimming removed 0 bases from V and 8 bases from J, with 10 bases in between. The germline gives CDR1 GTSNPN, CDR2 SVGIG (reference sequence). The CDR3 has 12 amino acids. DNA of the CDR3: TGTGCCTGGAGTGTACGAGGGAGCGGCTACACCTTC. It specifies CAWSVRGSGYTF.

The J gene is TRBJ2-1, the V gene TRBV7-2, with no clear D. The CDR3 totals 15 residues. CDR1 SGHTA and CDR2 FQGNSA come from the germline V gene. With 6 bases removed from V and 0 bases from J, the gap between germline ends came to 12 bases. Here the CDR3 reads CASRRSSSSYNEQFF. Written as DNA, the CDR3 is TGTGCCAGCAGGCGTAGTAGCAGCTCCTACAATGAGCAGTTCTTC.

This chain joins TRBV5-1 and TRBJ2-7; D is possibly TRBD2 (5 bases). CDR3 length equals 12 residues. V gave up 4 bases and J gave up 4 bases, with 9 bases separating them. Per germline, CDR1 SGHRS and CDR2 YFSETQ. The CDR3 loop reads CASSEPGYEQYF. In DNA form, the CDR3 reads TGCGCCAGCAGCGAACCGGGATACGAGCAGTACTTC.

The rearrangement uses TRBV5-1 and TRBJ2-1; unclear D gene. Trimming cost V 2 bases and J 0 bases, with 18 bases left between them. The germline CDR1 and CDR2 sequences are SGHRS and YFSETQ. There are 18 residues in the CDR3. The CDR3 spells CASSFRPSRVGSYNEQFF. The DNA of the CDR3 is TGCGCCAGCAGCTTTCGACCTTCTCGGGTCGGCTCCTACAATGAGCAGTTCTTC.

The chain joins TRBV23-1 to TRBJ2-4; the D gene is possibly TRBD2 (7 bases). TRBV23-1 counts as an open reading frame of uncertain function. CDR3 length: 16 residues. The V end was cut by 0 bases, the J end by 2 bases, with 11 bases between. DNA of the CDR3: TGCGCCAGCAGTCAATCTAAGGGGGGGCCCAAAAACATTCAGTACTTC. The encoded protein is CASSQSKGGPKNIQYF.

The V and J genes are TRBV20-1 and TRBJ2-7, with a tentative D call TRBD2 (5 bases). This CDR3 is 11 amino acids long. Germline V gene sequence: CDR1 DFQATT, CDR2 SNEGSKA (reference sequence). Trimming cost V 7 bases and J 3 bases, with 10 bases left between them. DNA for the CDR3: TGCAGTGACAGCGGCTACTACGAGCAGTACTTC. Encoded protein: CSDSGYYEQYF.

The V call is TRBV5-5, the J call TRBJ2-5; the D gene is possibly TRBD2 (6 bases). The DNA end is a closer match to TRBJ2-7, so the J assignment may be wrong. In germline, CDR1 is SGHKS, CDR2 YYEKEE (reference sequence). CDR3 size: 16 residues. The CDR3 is CASTGGGPSRAYEQYF. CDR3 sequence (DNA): TGTGCCAGCACCGGGGGAGGCCCTAGTCGGGCCTACGAGCAGTACTTC.

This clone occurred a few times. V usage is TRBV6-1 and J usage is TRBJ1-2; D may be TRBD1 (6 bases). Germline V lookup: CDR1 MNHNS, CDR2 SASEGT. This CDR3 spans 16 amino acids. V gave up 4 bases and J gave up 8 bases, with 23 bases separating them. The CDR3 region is CASSVQGLPSGGGYTF. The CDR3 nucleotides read TGTGCCAGCAGTGTACAGGGCCTCCCTAGTGGCGGGGGCTACACCTTC.

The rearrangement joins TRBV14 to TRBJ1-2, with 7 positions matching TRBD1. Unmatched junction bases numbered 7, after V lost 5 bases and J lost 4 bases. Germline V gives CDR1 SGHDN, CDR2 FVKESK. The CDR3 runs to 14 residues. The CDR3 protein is CASSFGQAFYGYTF. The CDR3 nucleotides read TGTGCCAGCAGCTTCGGACAGGCCTTCTATGGCTACACCTTC.